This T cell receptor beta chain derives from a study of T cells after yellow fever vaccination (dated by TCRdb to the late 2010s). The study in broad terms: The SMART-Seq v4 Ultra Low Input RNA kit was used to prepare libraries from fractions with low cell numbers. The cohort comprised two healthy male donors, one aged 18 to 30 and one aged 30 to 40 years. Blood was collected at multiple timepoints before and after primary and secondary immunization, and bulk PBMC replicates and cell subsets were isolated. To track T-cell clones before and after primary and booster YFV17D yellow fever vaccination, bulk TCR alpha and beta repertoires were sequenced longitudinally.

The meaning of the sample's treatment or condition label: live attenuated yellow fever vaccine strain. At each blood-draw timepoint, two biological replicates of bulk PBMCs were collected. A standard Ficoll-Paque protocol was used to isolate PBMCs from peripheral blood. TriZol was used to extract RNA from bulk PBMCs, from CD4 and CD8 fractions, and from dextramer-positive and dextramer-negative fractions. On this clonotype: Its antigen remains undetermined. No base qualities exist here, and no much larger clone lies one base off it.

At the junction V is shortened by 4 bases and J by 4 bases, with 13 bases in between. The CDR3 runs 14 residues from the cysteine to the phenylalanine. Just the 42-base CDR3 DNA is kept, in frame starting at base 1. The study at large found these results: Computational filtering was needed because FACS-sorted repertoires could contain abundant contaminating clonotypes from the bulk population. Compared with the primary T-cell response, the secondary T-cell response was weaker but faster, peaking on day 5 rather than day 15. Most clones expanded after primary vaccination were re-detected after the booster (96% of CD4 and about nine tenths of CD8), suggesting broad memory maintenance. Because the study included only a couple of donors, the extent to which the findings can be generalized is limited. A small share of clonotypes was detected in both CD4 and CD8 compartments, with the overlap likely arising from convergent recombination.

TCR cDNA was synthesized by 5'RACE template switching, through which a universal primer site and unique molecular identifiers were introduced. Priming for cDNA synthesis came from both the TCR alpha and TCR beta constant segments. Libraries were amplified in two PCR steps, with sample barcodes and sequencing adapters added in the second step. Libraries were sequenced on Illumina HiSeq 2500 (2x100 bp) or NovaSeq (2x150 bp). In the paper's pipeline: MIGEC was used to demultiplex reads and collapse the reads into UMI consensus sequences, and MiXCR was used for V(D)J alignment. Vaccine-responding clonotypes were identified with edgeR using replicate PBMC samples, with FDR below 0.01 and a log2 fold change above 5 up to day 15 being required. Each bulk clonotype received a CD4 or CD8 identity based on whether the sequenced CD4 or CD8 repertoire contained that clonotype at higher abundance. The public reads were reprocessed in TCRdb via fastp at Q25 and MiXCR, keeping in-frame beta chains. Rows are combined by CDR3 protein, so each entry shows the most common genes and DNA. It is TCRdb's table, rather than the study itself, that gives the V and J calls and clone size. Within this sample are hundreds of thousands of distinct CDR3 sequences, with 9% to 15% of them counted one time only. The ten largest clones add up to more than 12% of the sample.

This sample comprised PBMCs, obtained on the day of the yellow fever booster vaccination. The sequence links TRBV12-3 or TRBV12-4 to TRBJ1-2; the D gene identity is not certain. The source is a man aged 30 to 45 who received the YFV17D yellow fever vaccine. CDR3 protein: CASSSSQSFYGYTF. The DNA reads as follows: TGTGCCAGCAGTTCATCCCAAAGCTTCTATGGCTACACCTTC.